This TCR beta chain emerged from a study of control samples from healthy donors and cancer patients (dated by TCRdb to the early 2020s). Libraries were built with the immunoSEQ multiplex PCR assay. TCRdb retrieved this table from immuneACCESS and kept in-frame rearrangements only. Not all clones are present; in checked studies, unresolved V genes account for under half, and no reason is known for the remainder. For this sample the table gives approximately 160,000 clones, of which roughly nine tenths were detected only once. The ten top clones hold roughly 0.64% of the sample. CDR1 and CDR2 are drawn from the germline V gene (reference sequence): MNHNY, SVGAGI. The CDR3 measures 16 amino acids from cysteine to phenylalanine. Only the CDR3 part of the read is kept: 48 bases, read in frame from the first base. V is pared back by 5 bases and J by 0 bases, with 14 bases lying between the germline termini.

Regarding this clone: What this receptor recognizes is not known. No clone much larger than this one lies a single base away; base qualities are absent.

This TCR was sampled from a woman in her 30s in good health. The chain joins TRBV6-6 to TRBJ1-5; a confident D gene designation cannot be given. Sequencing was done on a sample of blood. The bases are TGTGCCAGCAGTCTGTTGCGGAGCGGTAGCAATCAGCCCCAGCATTTT. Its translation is CASSLLRSGSNQPQHF.